The rows below give T cell receptor beta chains drawn from one sample of a study of blood T cells in healthy people across ages. TCRdb reanalysed the 5' RACE reads using MiXCR and keeps one entry per CDR3 protein. The sample consists of 550,000 to 800,000 distinct CDR3 sequences, around 32% of them appearing once. The sample was blood. These receptors all stem from a woman older than 75 in good health. Both conserved end residues are part of each CDR3. The D gene is left open where the match is weak. The size field is filled for only some rows; it gives once, few, many or a size class.

abundance | len | j_gene | d_gene | v_gene | CDR3nt | CDR3aa
many | 13 | TRBJ1-5 | NA | TRBV28 | TGTGCCAGCAGCAACAGGATTAATCAGCCCCAGCATTTT | CASSNRINQPQHF
few | 15 | TRBJ2-1 | TRBD2 | TRBV3-1 | TGTGCCAGCAGCCAGCAGGCGGGGGAGCCTTGGGAGCAGTTCTTC | CASSQQAGEPWEQFF
many | 13 | TRBJ2-1 | NA | TRBV4-1 | TGCGCCAGCAGCCAAGGGGACGGCGATGAGCAGTTCTTC | CASSQGDGDEQFF
many | 14 | TRBJ2-6 | TRBD1 | TRBV13 | TGTGCCAGCAGCCTGGGACAGGGATTCGGCGTCCTGACTTTC | CASSLGQGFGVLTF
few | 13 | TRBJ1-2 | NA | TRBV6-5 | TGTGCCAGCAGTGTGGACGGAGGCTATGGCTACACCTTC | CASSVDGGYGYTF
many | 15 | TRBJ2-5 | NA | TRBV5-1 | TGCGCCAGCAGCCCCTTGTGGCAGGGAGGAGAGACCCAGTACTTC | CASSPLWQGGETQYF
few | 14 | TRBJ1-1 | NA | TRBV30 | TGTGCCTGGAGTGTAGGGCCTTACGGGACTGAAGCTTTCTTT | CAWSVGPYGTEAFF
many | 12 | TRBJ2-5 | NA | TRBV9 | TGTGCCAGCAGCGTAGTAGGTGGGACCCAGTACTTC | CASSVVGGTQYF
many | 11 | TRBJ1-2 | TRBD1 | TRBV29-1 | TGCAGCGCCGGGACAGGGGGCGGCTACACCTTC | CSAGTGGGYTF
few | 15 | TRBJ1-1 | NA | TRBV10-3 | TGTGCCATCAGTGATGAGGGACGGATGAACACTGAAGCTTTCTTT | CAISDEGRMNTEAFF
few | 16 | TRBJ2-5 | NA | TRBV7-2 | TGTGCCAGCAGTATAAGATCGGGACCGTTTAGCAATGAGCAGTACTTC | CASSIRSGPFSNEQYF
few | 16 | TRBJ1-6 | NA | TRBV28 | TGTGCCAGCAGTTCTCTCCGGGGGGCAGATAATTCACCCCTCCACTTT | CASSSLRGADNSPLHF
NA | 15 | TRBJ1-1 | NA | TRBV11-3 | TGTGCCAGCAGCGGAGGACCCACACAAGACACTGAAGCTTTCTTT | CASSGGPTQDTEAFF
many | 15 | TRBJ2-3 | NA | TRBV5-1 | TGCGCCAGCAGCTTGGGGGCAAGCCGACCAGATACGCAGTATTTT | CASSLGASRPDTQYF
NA | 15 | TRBJ1-2 | TRBD1 | TRBV2 | TGTGCCAGCAGTGCGGACAGGGGGATTAACTATGGCTACACCTTC | CASSADRGINYGYTF
NA | 14 | TRBJ2-3 | NA | TRBV7-8 | TGTGCCAGCAGCTTGATGGATAGCACAGATACGCAGTATTTT | CASSLMDSTDTQYF
NA | 15 | TRBJ1-3 | NA | TRBV7-9 | TGTGCCAGCAGCTTAGATATGGGTACTGGAAACACCATATATTTT | CASSLDMGTGNTIYF